This TCR beta chain was recovered during a study of blood T cell repertoires in COVID-19 (dated by TCRdb to about 2020). In the study overall: Samples covering the acute and convalescent phases of COVID-19 were provided by collaborators in the United States, Italy and Spain. HLA class I and class II types, where available, came from metadata supplied by the sample provider rather than from assay-based typing. The material from the prospective study consisted of cDNA or gDNA derived from T cells, B-cell-depleted T cells, or PBMCs. The samples were drawn from two sources: the first 160 participants of the ongoing ImmuneRACE study, and some 1,300 subjects contributed by 6 global collaborators. The dataset comprised deeply sampled blood TCRbeta repertoires from subjects exposed to, actively infected with, or recovered from COVID-19. A freely available public database, intended as a resource for researchers studying the immune response to SARS-CoV-2, is where the repertoires were released. Sample metadata almost always included a de-identified subject ID, COVID-19 status, age in years and sex. Paper-wide results and their limitations: The amount of clinical and demographic metadata varied by source and participant and was provided uncurated.

TCRbeta CDR3 regions were amplified from genomic DNA using the immunoSEQ Assay, a bias-controlled multiplex PCR. The paper's processing steps were these. Within the assay, amplification of reference gene primers was used to estimate how many nucleated cells each sample contained. To quantify the absolute abundance of each unique TCRbeta CDR3 rearrangement, sequence reads were collapsed and filtered. For each sample, productive Simpson clonality was calculated by taking the square root of Simpson's diversity index across productive rearrangements. The table comes from immuneACCESS by way of TCRdb, which keeps in-frame sequences with V and J called. Part of the clones is missing from these tables; in studies checked, under half for an unresolved V gene and the rest for unknown reasons. V, J and clone size reflect that table, while D and trimming were determined from the DNA. The sample contains over 350,000 clones, approximately 87% of them found a single time. The top ten constitute approximately 9.3% of the sample.

In the case of this clone: It has no known antigen specificity. Per-nucleotide qualities are absent, and no much larger clonotype sits a single base away.

From cysteine to phenylalanine, the CDR3 is 15 amino acids long. Left in the record is the CDR3 DNA by itself, 45 bases read in frame from the first base. The trim is 0 bases for V and 2 bases for J, with a gap of 12 bases between the germline ends. CDR1 and CDR2, per the germline V gene, are SGDLS and YYNGEE. Enrolling through a virtual design, the prospective study's participants ranged in age from roughly 18 to 90 years and lived across roughly 24 United States geographic areas. Cohort assignment in the prospective study relied on participant-reported clinical history from a screening survey and a study questionnaire. Recovered participants in ImmuneRACE Cohort 3 were defined as having two consecutive negative NP/OP PCR tests, clearance from a healthcare professional, or resolution of symptoms. In the prospective study, whole blood, serum and a nasopharyngeal or oropharyngeal swab were collected from each participant by mobile phlebotomists. Additional blood draws and questionnaires over an approximately two-month period could optionally be provided by prospective study participants. Blood samples from the prospective study were shipped frozen or at room temperature prior to DNA extraction.

This clonotype originated in a woman in her 50s who had recovered from COVID-19. The V and J genes are TRBV9 and TRBJ2-7; D gene: possibly TRBD1, on 5 matching bases. Sequencing input: PBMCs or T cells enriched from blood (not recorded which). The DNA sequence follows: TGTGCCAGCAGCGTAGGCGGTGGGGCCGCCTACGAGCAGTACTTC. Translation gives CASSVGGGAAYEQYF.